The text below deals with one T cell receptor beta chain. Trimming took off 2 bases at V and 0 bases at J, with 8 bases between the two ends. In germline, CDR1 is SGHVS, CDR2 FNYEAQ. The CDR3 runs 14 residues. The data were taken from a study of T-cell reconstitution after alpha-beta-depleted transplantation in children. Unique molecular identifiers tagged the TCRbeta library. Using its own MiXCR run on the PCR reads, TCRdb lists one record per CDR3 protein. Of 350,000 to 400,000 distinct CDR3 sequences in the sample, approximately 20% were seen once. V usage is TRBV7-6 and J usage is TRBJ2-7; D is undetermined. Source: PBMCs from the stem cell graft donor, taken from the stem cell graft. This TCR was sampled from a human donor who donated a stem cell graft to a child with acute myeloid leukemia. The CDR3 spells CASSLYPHSYEQYF. For the CDR3, the DNA is TGTGCCAGCAGCTTATATCCTCACTCCTACGAGCAGTACTTC.